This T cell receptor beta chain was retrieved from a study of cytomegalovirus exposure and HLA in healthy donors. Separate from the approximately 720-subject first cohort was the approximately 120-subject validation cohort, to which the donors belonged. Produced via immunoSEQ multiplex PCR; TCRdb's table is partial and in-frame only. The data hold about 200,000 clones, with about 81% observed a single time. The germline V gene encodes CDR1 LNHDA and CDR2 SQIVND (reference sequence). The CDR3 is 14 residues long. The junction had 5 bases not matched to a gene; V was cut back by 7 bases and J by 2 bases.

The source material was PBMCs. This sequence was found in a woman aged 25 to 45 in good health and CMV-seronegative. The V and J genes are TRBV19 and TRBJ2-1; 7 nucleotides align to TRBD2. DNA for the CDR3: TGTGCCAGTAACGGCGGGAGCCCCTACAATGAGCAGTTCTTC. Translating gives CASNGGSPYNEQFF.